Following are 16 T cell receptor beta chains from one sample sequenced in a study of T cell clonality in common variable immunodeficiency. Sequencing was performed with immunoSEQ multiplex PCR; in TCRdb, only in-frame clones are kept and a portion is missing. Altogether 35,000 to 50,000 clones were found in the sample, and no singletons occur. Sequencing was performed on peripheral blood mononuclear cells. The receptors shown here come from a person aged 18 to 70 in good health.

This clone was recorded at least ten times. The read comes to an end 3 residues before the CDR3 does, leaving the germline J gene to fill in the end. The chain is built from TRBV14 and TRBJ2-1; TRBD2 might be the D (6 bases). The CDR3 sequence is 16 residues long. Germline V lookup: CDR1 SGHDN, CDR2 FVKESK. Between the trimmed V and J ends, which lost 1 base and 9 bases, there was a span of 19 bases. The sequenced CDR3 bases are TGTGCCAGCAGCCAAGTACAAGGGGCCTTGGGGGGTGAG. Amino acid sequence: CASSQVQGALGGE. The entire CDR3 protein is CASSQVQGALGGEQFF.

With respect to this clone: The read comes to an end 3 residues before the CDR3 does, leaving the germline J gene to fill in the end. The genes are TRBV19 and TRBJ2-5, with 10 bases identical to TRBD1. Trimming cost V 6 bases and J 5 bases; bases outside gene matches: 9. Germline loops: CDR1 LNHDA, CDR2 SQIVND (reference sequence). The CDR3 is 15 residues long. The chain's CDR3 is CASRAPGQGSETQYF. The CDR3 DNA, read in part, is TGTGCCAGTAGGGCCCCGGGACAGGGGTCTGAGACC.

Many counts were recorded for this clone. CDR3 amino acids: CASSLVQGGTEAFF. The DNA read from the CDR3 is TGTGCCAGCAGCTTAGTTCAGGGGGGAACTGAA. The chain links TRBV7-8 to TRBJ1-1, with 7 bases identical to TRBD1. The read comes to an end 3 residues before the CDR3 does, leaving the germline J gene to fill in the end. V shed 1 base and J 5 bases; nucleotides not matched to a gene: 4. CDR1 is SGHVS, CDR2 FQNEAQ, per germline. This CDR3 is built from 14 residues.

This clone has a count of ten or more. The read finishes 3 residues shy of the CDR3 end, and the germline J gene is used to complete it. The V and J genes are TRBV7-9 and TRBJ1-2, with D hard to call. The CDR3 loop spans 10 amino acids. Germline V lookup: CDR1 SEHNR, CDR2 FQNEAQ (reference sequence). V lost 6 bases, J lost 7 bases, and 6 bases lay in between. The CDR3 DNA, read in part, is TGTGCCAGCAGTGAGGTTGGC. Translated: CASSEVG. In full, the CDR3 reads CASSEVGYTF.

This clone showed up many times. Sequencing ends 3 residues short of the CDR3 end; the germline J gene provides the rest. The chain is built from TRBV2 and TRBJ2-2; tentative D call: TRBD2 (6 bases). V was shortened by 3 bases and J by 6 bases, with 11 bases between the two germline ends. Looked up from germline, CDR1 is SNHLY and CDR2 is FYNNEI. There are 14 residues in the CDR3. The CDR3 loop reads CASSDPGGAGELFF. CDR3 DNA, as far as it was read: TGTGCCAGCAGTGACCCCGGAGGGGCCGGGGAG.

This clone was seen at least ten times. The CDR3 end falls 3 residues outside the read, so it is completed with the germline J gene. The V gene is TRBV7-9, the J gene TRBJ2-1, with TRBD2 matching 8 bases. Germline-derived CDR1 and CDR2 are SEHNR and FQNEAQ (reference sequence). V was clipped by 7 bases and J by 4 bases; unmatched bases: 9. CDR3 length equals 15 residues. The CDR3 loop reads CASTRAGASYNEQFF. CDR3 DNA, as far as it was read: TGTGCCAGCACCCGAGCGGGAGCTTCATACAATGAG.

This clone was recorded many times. The sequenced fragment ends 3 residues before the CDR3 boundary, so the rest is inferred from the germline J gene. V gene TRBV29-1 combines with J gene TRBJ2-2; 8 positions agree with TRBD1. This CDR3 contains 14 residues. V was clipped by 5 bases and J by 5 bases; unmatched bases: 7. Per germline, CDR1 SQVTM and CDR2 ANQGSEA. The DNA read from the CDR3 is TGCAGCGTTAGACAGGGGTGGAATACCGGGGAG. Its protein is CSVRQGWNTGE. The whole CDR3 region reads CSVRQGWNTGELFF.

This clone showed up just a few times. The CDR3 end is not reached by the read, which stops 3 residues before it; the germline J gene fills it in. The chain uses TRBV2 and TRBJ1-5; possible D gene TRBD1, 5 bases. The CDR3 is made up of 15 amino acids. V dropped 1 base and J dropped 5 bases, with 12 bases sitting between them. The germline CDR1 and CDR2 sequences are SNHLY and FYNNEI. CDR3 in amino acids: CASSEGQKLHQPQHF. The sequenced CDR3 bases are TGTGCCAGCAGTGAAGGACAGAAGTTACATCAGCCC.

This clone was seen repeatedly, ten times or more. The missing CDR3 end, 3 residues past where the read stops, is filled in from the germline J gene. This chain uses TRBV19 with TRBJ2-2; D not certain. Germline V gives CDR1 LNHDA, CDR2 SQIVND (reference sequence). The CDR3 is 16 residues long. Trimming removed 3 bases from V and 0 bases from J, with 11 bases in between. The CDR3 protein is CASSIPAGANTGELFF. CDR3 DNA (partial): TGTGCCAGTAGTATTCCGGCAGGAGCGAACACCGGGGAG.

This clone was counted ten times or more. The read ends 3 residues early relative to the CDR3; the germline J gene fills the gap. The chain joins TRBV18 to TRBJ1-2, with TRBD1 matching 10 bases. The germline V gene encodes CDR1 KGHSH and CDR2 LQKENI. Trimming removed 0 bases from V and 4 bases from J; junction bases left unmatched: 2. The CDR3 is 15 amino acids. The sequenced CDR3 bases are TGTGCCAGCTCACCACCGGACAGGGGGATCTATGGC. The encoded protein is CASSPPDRGIYG. Given in full, the CDR3 is CASSPPDRGIYGYTF.

This clone was picked up a small number of times. The observed sequence ends 3 residues before the CDR3 terminus, with the missing tail filled in from the germline J gene. The genes are TRBV7-8 and TRBJ2-5, with D possibly matching TRBD1 (5 bases). The CDR3 loop spans 14 amino acids. Germline CDR1 reads SGHVS; CDR2 reads FQNEAQ. Trimming took 2 bases from V and 4 from J, leaving 11 bases between them. Here the CDR3 reads CASSLLTGGETQYF. CDR3 DNA, as far as it was read: TGTGCCAGCAGCTTACTTACAGGCGGAGAGACC.

This clone showed up many times. The CDR3 extends 3 residues past the end of the read, so its final part is completed from the germline J gene. The chain carries TRBV18 and TRBJ2-7; D gene ambiguous. The germline V gene has CDR1 KGHSH and CDR2 LQKENI. The CDR3 runs 14 residues. Trimming removed 2 bases at V and 0 bases at J, with 8 bases between. CDR3 DNA (partial): TGTGCCAGCTCACCAAATCCTAACTCCTACGAG. Its protein is CASSPNPNSYE. The CDR3, in full, reads CASSPNPNSYEQYF.

There are many counts of this clone. Coverage ceases 3 residues before the CDR3 finishes, and the germline J gene fills in the end. V is TRBV11-2 and J is TRBJ2-7; 7 bases line up with TRBD1. The CDR3 is 13 amino acids. The germline gives CDR1 SGHAT, CDR2 FQNNGV. V lost 4 bases and J lost 3; bases outside the gene matches: 3. Incomplete CDR3 DNA: TGTGCCAGCAGCTCGGACAGGAACTACGAG. It is translated as CASSSDRNYE. The complete CDR3 sequence is CASSSDRNYEQYF.

In this sample, this clone turned up many times. Sequencing ends 3 residues short of the CDR3 end; the germline J gene provides the rest. This rearrangement joins TRBV5-1 to TRBJ2-1, with 7 bases matching TRBD1. The CDR3 consists of 15 residues. V trimming: 3 bases; J trimming: 5 bases; junction bases outside the gene matches: 8. CDR1 is SGHRS, CDR2 YFSETQ, per germline. The DNA read from the CDR3 is TGCGCCAGCAGCTGGACCGGGACAGCTGACAATGAG. Protein: CASSWTGTADNE. The whole CDR3 sequence reads CASSWTGTADNEQFF.

This clone was seen ten or more times. With the read ending 3 residues before the CDR3 end, the germline J gene is used to fill in that end. The genes are TRBV2 and TRBJ2-2; D is unclear. V shed 7 bases and J shed 3 bases, with 9 bases lying between them. Germline V gene lookup returns CDR1 SNHLY and CDR2 FYNNEI. There are 13 residues in the CDR3. The sequenced CDR3 bases are TGTGCCAGCAATACTCTTTACACCGGGGAG. The encoded protein is CASNTLYTGE. The full CDR3 sequence reads CASNTLYTGELFF.

In this sample, this clone turned up many times. The read falls 3 residues short of the CDR3 end, and the missing part is taken from the germline J gene. The gene calls are TRBV20-1 and TRBJ1-5, with D tentatively TRBD1 (5 bases). Per the germline V gene, CDR1 is DFQATT and CDR2 is SNEGSKA (reference sequence). CDR3 length: 17 amino acids. The V and J ends lost 3 bases and 3 bases respectively, with 21 bases between them. CDR3 DNA (partial): TGCAGTGCTAGCAATCCCCTGACAGTTACGCTCAATCAGCCC. Translation: CSASNPLTVTLNQP. The whole CDR3 region reads CSASNPLTVTLNQPQHF.